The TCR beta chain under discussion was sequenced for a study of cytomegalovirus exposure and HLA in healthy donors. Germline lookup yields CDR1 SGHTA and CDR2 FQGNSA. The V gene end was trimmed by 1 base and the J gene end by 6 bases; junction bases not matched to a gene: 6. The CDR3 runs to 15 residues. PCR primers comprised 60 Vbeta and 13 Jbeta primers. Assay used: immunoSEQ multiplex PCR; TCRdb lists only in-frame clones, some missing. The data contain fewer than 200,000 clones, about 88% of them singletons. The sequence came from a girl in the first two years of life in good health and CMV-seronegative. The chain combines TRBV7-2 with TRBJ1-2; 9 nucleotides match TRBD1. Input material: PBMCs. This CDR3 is CASSLGTGEYHGYTF. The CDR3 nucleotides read TGTGCCAGCAGCTTAGGGACAGGGGAGTACCATGGCTACACCTTC. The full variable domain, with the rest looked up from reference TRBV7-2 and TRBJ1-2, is GAGVSQSPSNKVTEKGKDVELRCDPISGHTALYWYRQSLGQGLEFLIYFQGNSAPDKSGLPSDRFSAERTGGSVSTLTIQRTQQEDSAVYLCASSLGTGEYHGYTFGSGTRLTVV.